This TCR beta chain came from a study of graft-versus-host responses after intestinal transplantation. Study information: For approximately three years after anti-thymocyte globulin induction, all recipients took tacrolimus and steroids. Study-wide points: Recipient marrow held GvH clones, some first seen in ileum or blood. Patients with graft-donor T cell macrochimerism had high graft-versus-host to host-versus-graft clonal ratios in allografts.

Method: immunoSEQ multiplex PCR; TCRdb's copy keeps in-frame clones and lacks some. The table lists about 92,000 clones, roughly four fifths of them singletons. Concerning this clone: Antigen: not known.

The CDR3 has 15 amino acids. Germline V lookup: CDR1 SGHTA, CDR2 FQGNSA. The germline V and J ends were trimmed by 5 bases and 2 bases, with 16 bases remaining between them. The input for sequencing was unstimulated CD8+ T cells sorted from spleen or lymph node cells, taken before intestinal transplant. The sequence derives from a human donor who received an intestinal transplant. The J gene is TRBJ2-7, the V gene TRBV7-2; D unresolved. CDR3 DNA sequence: TGTGCCAGCAGCCCCTCCTTCCTTGGGACCTACGAGCAGTACTTC. Its protein is CASSPSFLGTYEQYF.